Listed here are 2 T cell receptor beta chains from one sample, sequenced in a study of early T cells in non-severe SARS-CoV-2 infection (dated by TCRdb to the early 2020s). Receptor libraries were prepared by 5' RACE. For sequencing, a NextSeq 500 was employed. The public reads were quality trimmed at Q25 with fastp and then assembled into clones with MiXCR by TCRdb, keeping productive beta chains. Rows merge per CDR3 protein into single entries with the most common DNA and genes. Counted in this sample were roughly 99,000 distinct CDR3 sequences; 11% of them appeared once. 7.6% of the sample goes to the ten largest clones. The sample comprised whole blood. The receptors originated from an adult who was a healthcare worker with PCR-confirmed SARS-CoV-2 infection or an uninfected control (not recorded which).

The rearrangement uses TRBV12-3 or TRBV12-4 and TRBJ1-6; a weak D match, TRBD1 (5 bases). V was trimmed by 2 bases and J by 10 bases, leaving 15 bases between them. The CDR3 contains 15 residues. The CDR3 is CASSLTSGPHSPLHF. CDR3 sequence (DNA): TGTGCCAGCAGTTTAACGTCGGGACCACACTCACCCCTCCACTTT.

The sample holds a few counts of this clonotype. The rearrangement joins TRBV28 to TRBJ2-5; the D is unclear. Trimming took off 3 bases at V and 4 bases at J, with 12 bases between the two ends. Germline V lookup: CDR1 MDHEN, CDR2 SYDVKM. There are 14 residues in the CDR3. The CDR3, as DNA: TGTGCCAGCAGTTTTCGGTGGTTAATAGAGACCCAGTACTTC. Protein sequence: CASSFRWLIETQYF.